Below, 12 T cell receptor beta chains from the same sample are listed, as sequenced in a study of cytomegalovirus exposure and HLA in healthy donors. PCR used 60 Vbeta primers and 13 Jbeta primers. The data were produced by immunoSEQ multiplex PCR, yet TCRdb's version contains in-frame clones alone and is incomplete. This table has roughly 200,000 clones, approximately 80% appearing once. The sample was PBMCs. These receptors were taken from a man aged 25 to 40 in good health and CMV-seronegative.

The chain combines TRBV5-1 with TRBJ1-2; D gene ambiguous. Between the trimmed V and J ends, which lost 2 bases and 0 bases, there was a span of 5 bases. The V gene's germline CDR1 is SGHRS and CDR2 YFSETQ. CDR3 size: 13 residues. CDR3 bases: TGCGCCAGCAGCTTCGGGGCTAACTATGGCTACACCTTC. This encodes CASSFGANYGYTF.

This rearrangement joins TRBV5-5 to TRBJ1-3, with TRBD1 matching over 8 bases. Germline CDR1 is SGHKS and CDR2 is YYEKEE (reference sequence). The CDR3 totals 15 residues. The J segment lost 4 bases and the V segment lost 4 bases, leaving 7 bases of the junction unmatched. The CDR3 DNA follows: TGTGCCAGCAGCGTCAGGGGGCTGGGAGGAAACACCATATATTTT. Its translation: CASSVRGLGGNTIYF.

This sequence joins TRBV7-9 and TRBJ2-7; no clear D gene. Germline assignment: CDR1 SEHNR and CDR2 FQNEAQ (reference sequence). CDR3 size: 12 residues. V gave up 5 bases and J gave up 2 bases, with 7 bases separating them. The CDR3 sequence is CASSQIPYEQYF. The CDR3 DNA is TGTGCCAGCAGCCAAATCCCCTACGAGCAGTACTTC.

This sequence joins TRBV19 and TRBJ1-2; 8 nucleotides match TRBD1. The CDR3 consists of 12 residues. The V and J ends lost 6 bases and 4 bases, in that order; junction bases with no gene match: 1. Per germline, CDR1 LNHDA and CDR2 SQIVND (reference sequence). The CDR3: CASRDRGYGYTF. CDR3 sequence (DNA): TGTGCCAGTAGAGACAGGGGCTATGGCTACACCTTC.

J is TRBJ2-7 and V is TRBV5-5, with TRBD1 as a possible D gene (6 bases). The CDR3 sequence is 15 residues long. CDR1 is SGHKS and CDR2 is YYEKEE in the germline V gene (reference sequence). Trimming left V 2 bases short and J 2 bases short, with 14 bases between. CDR3 protein: CASSFSTGQTYEQYF. As DNA, the CDR3 is TGTGCCAGCAGCTTCAGCACAGGGCAAACCTACGAGCAGTACTTC. The variable domain in full, with the rest retrieved from reference TRBV5-5 and TRBJ2-7, is DAGVTQSPTHLIKTRGQQVTLRCSPISGHKSVSWYQQVLGQGPQFIFQYYEKEERGRGNFPDRFSARQFPNYSSELNVNALLLGDSALYLCASSFSTGQTYEQYFGPGTRLTVT.

V and J are TRBV27 and TRBJ2-7; 7 bases map to TRBD2. V lost 1 base to trimming and J lost 4 bases; unmatched junction nucleotides: 4. The germline CDR1 and CDR2 sequences are MNHEY and SMNVEV (reference sequence). The CDR3 covers 14 residues. CDR3 sequence reads: CASSLWGREYEQYF. DNA for the CDR3: TGTGCCAGCAGTTTATGGGGGAGGGAATACGAGCAGTACTTC.

V usage is TRBV6-1 and J usage is TRBJ2-7; 11 bases map to TRBD1. The CDR3 is made up of 15 amino acids. Per the germline V gene, CDR1 is MNHNS and CDR2 is SASEGT. Unmatched junction bases numbered 9, after V lost 5 bases and J lost 6 bases. This chain's CDR3 is CASSFLDRGRSEQYF. In DNA, the CDR3 is TGTGCCAGCAGTTTCTTGGACAGGGGGCGAAGCGAGCAGTACTTC.

The gene calls are TRBV2 and TRBJ1-2; no clear D. CDR1 SNHLY and CDR2 FYNNEI come from the germline V gene. V lost 7 bases and J lost 2, with 14 bases in between. The CDR3 spans 14 residues. The CDR3 nucleotides read TGTGCCAGCATGAATAGAGGCAGAAACTATGGCTACACCTTC. Protein sequence: CASMNRGRNYGYTF. Using reference TRBV2 and TRBJ1-2 for the parts outside the CDR3, the full variable domain is EPEVTQTPSHQVTQMGQEVILRCVPISNHLYFYWYRQILGQKVEFLVSFYNNEISEKSEIFDDQFSVERPDGSNFTLKIRSTKLEDSAMYFCASMNRGRNYGYTFGSGTRLTVV.

This chain links TRBV12-2 with TRBJ2-7; TRBD1, the table's D call, was not compared with the DNA. TRBV12-2 is a documented pseudogene. The CDR3 totals 14 residues. CDR3 loop: CASRFLRQHYEQYF. The CDR3 DNA follows: TGTGCAAGTCGCTTTCTGAGACAGCACTACGAGCAGTACTTC.

The chain carries TRBV2 and TRBJ2-7, with 10 bases that match TRBD2. The V gene's germline CDR1 is SNHLY and CDR2 FYNNEI. The CDR3 sequence is 17 residues long. V trimming: 5 bases; J trimming: 2 bases; junction bases outside the gene matches: 12. The CDR3 region has the DNA TGTGCCAGCAGTCGGTCGTCTAGCGGGGGCCCGACCTACGAGCAGTACTTC. It translates to CASSRSSSGGPTYEQYF.

About this clone itself: The junction shows a germline mismatch at one end, possibly a read error. The CDR3 loop is CASSQEEGSTGELFF. In DNA form, the CDR3 reads TGTGCCAGCAGCCAAGAGGAGGGATCTACCGGGGAGCTGTTTTTT. V usage is TRBV4-1 and J usage is TRBJ2-2; possible D gene TRBD2, 6 bases. This CDR3 comprises 15 residues. Germline CDR1 MGHRA, CDR2 YSYEKL.

Concerning this clone: One junction end does not reproduce the germline sequence, and a read error may be involved. J is TRBJ2-5 and V is TRBV27; D gene ambiguous. CDR1 is MNHEY, CDR2 SMNVEV, per germline (reference sequence). This CDR3 spans 15 amino acids. CDR3 loop: CASGPYPGPQVTQYF. In DNA, the CDR3 is TGTGCCAGCGGTCCTTATCCGGGTCCCCAAGTGACCCAGTACTTC.